The 3 T cell receptor beta chains below all came from one sample that was sequenced in a study of blood T cell repertoires in COVID-19. Only in-frame clones appear in the TCRdb table, and some are missing; sequencing was by immunoSEQ multiplex PCR. The sample shows roughly 40,000 clones, about four fifths of them seen only once. Material for sequencing was peripheral blood. Every receptor here comes from a man in his 70s with acute or convalescent COVID-19.

The gene calls are TRBV20-1 and TRBJ1-4; 7 bases match TRBD1. Germline-derived CDR1 and CDR2 are DFQATT and SNEGSKA (reference sequence). V lost 3 bases and J lost 4; bases outside the gene matches: 2. CDR3 length equals 13 residues. Written as DNA, the CDR3 is TGCAGTGCTAGTCAGGGGGTTAATGAAAAACTGTTTTTT. It yields the protein CSASQGVNEKLFF.

The chain combines TRBV4-1 with TRBJ2-2; 7 bases are shared with TRBD2. CDR3 length equals 16 residues. The germline V gene has CDR1 MGHRA and CDR2 YSYEKL. J lost 4 bases, V lost 4 bases, and 9 bases had no gene match. CDR3 amino acids: CASSLPLGGVTGELFF. The CDR3 region has the DNA TGCGCCAGCAGCCTGCCCCTGGGGGGGGTCACCGGGGAGCTGTTTTTT.

This clone was counted between two and nine times. The chain couples TRBV29-1 to TRBJ2-5, with 7 bases aligning to TRBD1. This CDR3 comprises 12 residues. The V and J ends lost 2 bases and 4 bases, in that order; junction bases with no gene match: 1. Germline V CDR1 and CDR2: SQVTM, ANQGSEA. The CDR3 DNA is TGCAGCGTTGAAAGGGGGCCAGAGACCCAGTACTTC. Translation gives CSVERGPETQYF.